This T cell receptor (beta chain) was identified in a study of cytomegalovirus exposure and HLA in healthy donors. General study points: Later work found most CMV-associated TCR beta chains apparently HLA-restricted. It was taken for granted in presence/absence analyses that sequencing depth across donors was roughly uniform. Later on, an analysis found that several of the most significant clusters appeared to be linked to common viral pathogens, which included parvovirus B19.

The length of the CDR3 is 14 residues. Germline assignment: CDR1 LNHDA and CDR2 SQIVND (reference sequence). V was shortened by 5 bases and J by 7 bases, with 15 bases between the two germline ends. Use of 60 Vbeta and 13 Jbeta primers characterized the PCR. TCRdb keeps only in-frame clones here, not all; method: immunoSEQ multiplex PCR. Of more than 100,000 clones listed, about three quarters are singletons. This clone has only one observation. No antigen is known for it. The TCR originated in a man between 60 and 75 years old in good health and CMV-seropositive. V gene TRBV19 combines with J gene TRBJ1-5, with unresolved D. The material sequenced was PBMCs. For the CDR3, the DNA is TGTGCCAGTAGTGGGGTGGCCGCGGGGCAGCCCCAGCATTTT. It is translated as CASSGVAAGQPQHF.